This is a list of T cell receptor beta chains from one sample in a study of CD8+ T cells in alopecia areata. Here immunoSEQ multiplex PCR was the method, and the copy in TCRdb shows in-frame clones only, minus some. The sample records about 200,000 clones, 58% being singletons. The source material was CD4+ T cells sorted from blood, sampled at week 24, from a patient treated with tofacitinib. These receptors were taken from a human donor with alopecia areata. The CDR3 runs from the conserved cysteine through the conserved F or W. D genes are given only for firm matches. Some rows have no size entry. The others give once, few or many, or a class for an expanded clone.

J gene | clone size | V gene | D gene | CDR3 protein | CDR3 DNA
TRBJ2-2 | NA | TRBV28 | NA | CASRSWGIGELFF | TGTGCCAGCAGATCCTGGGGGATCGGGGAGCTGTTTTTT
TRBJ1-5 | NA | TRBV5-5 | TRBD1 | CASSLGTGVQHF | TGTGCCAGCAGCTTGGGGACAGGAGTCCAGCATTTT
TRBJ2-7 | NA | TRBV7-2 | NA | CASSLVPGPTTYEQYF | TGTGCCAGCAGCTTAGTCCCGGGGCCAACAACCTACGAGCAGTACTTC
TRBJ2-5 | NA | TRBV6-5 | TRBD2 | CASRLAGNRIETQYF | TGTGCCAGCAGACTAGCGGGGAACCGGATAGAGACCCAGTACTTC
TRBJ1-1 | NA | TRBV9 | NA | CASSAQFGTTNTEAFF | TGTGCCAGCAGCGCTCAATTCGGGACAACGAACACTGAAGCTTTCTTT
TRBJ2-3 | NA | TRBV30 | NA | CACWKTGTDTQYF | TGTGCCTGCTGGAAGACGGGCACAGATACGCAGTATTTT
TRBJ1-2 | once | TRBV10-2 | NA | CASSEETESNYGYTF | TGCGCCAGCAGTGAGGAAACGGAGTCTAACTATGGCTACACCTTC
TRBJ2-7 | few | TRBV6-5 | TRBD2 | CASSYTLAGSYEQYF | TGTGCCAGCAGTTATACCTTAGCGGGCTCCTACGAGCAGTACTTC
TRBJ2-7 | NA | TRBV30 | NA | CAWSVGGPEQYF | TGTGCCTGGAGTGTTGGGGGGCCCGAGCAGTACTTC
TRBJ1-2 | NA | TRBV29-1 | TRBD1 | CSVDRTGGSGYTF | TGCAGCGTTGACAGAACAGGGGGCAGCGGCTACACCTTC
TRBJ2-3 | once | TRBV6-5 | NA | CASRLGARTDTQYF | TGTGCCAGCAGGCTAGGAGCAAGGACAGATACGCAGTATTTT
TRBJ1-2 | NA | TRBV29-1 | NA | CSVDWQGTYGYTF | TGCAGCGTTGACTGGCAGGGGACCTATGGCTACACCTTC
TRBJ2-5 | few | TRBV15 | NA | CATSQNGGETQYF | TGTGCCACCAGCCAAAATGGGGGGGAGACCCAGTACTTC
TRBJ2-2 | NA | TRBV7-7 | NA | CASSFRVDTGELFF | TGTGCCAGCAGCTTCAGGGTGGACACCGGGGAGCTGTTTTTT
TRBJ1-5 | NA | TRBV7-9 | NA | CASSFAGNQPQHF | TGTGCCAGCAGTTTCGCGGGCAATCAGCCCCAGCATTTT
TRBJ2-4 | NA | TRBV5-6 | NA | CASSQASRVQYF | TGTGCCAGCAGCCAGGCATCTCGCGTTCAGTACTTC
TRBJ2-3 | NA | TRBV25-1 | NA | CASTRSGADTQYF | TGTGCCAGTACCCGGTCGGGGGCAGATACGCAGTATTTT
TRBJ1-5 | NA | TRBV4-2 | NA | CASSQDNHNQPQHF | TGTGCCAGCAGCCAAGATAATCACAATCAGCCCCAGCATTTT
TRBJ2-7 | NA | TRBV5-4 | TRBD2 | CASSRGGKPYEQYF | TGTGCCAGCAGCCGGGGGGGGAAGCCCTACGAGCAGTACTTC
TRBJ2-1 | NA | TRBV9 | NA | CASSVVSTREDEQFF | TGTGCCAGCAGCGTAGTTTCGACTAGGGAGGATGAGCAGTTCTTC
TRBJ2-7 | NA | TRBV7-2 | TRBD2 | CASSQHGGAEGYEQYF | TGTGCCAGCAGCCAACACGGGGGGGCTGAGGGCTACGAGCAGTACTTC
TRBJ1-5 | NA | TRBV11-2 | TRBD1 | CASSPTGGEQPQHF | TGTGCCAGCAGCCCCACAGGGGGAGAGCAGCCCCAGCATTTT
TRBJ2-5 | NA | TRBV4-2 | NA | CASSQALGVGETQYF | TGTGCCAGCAGCCAAGCGTTAGGGGTTGGGGAGACCCAGTACTTC
TRBJ1-1 | NA | TRBV19 | NA | CASSSMTDTTTEAFF | TGTGCCAGTAGCTCAATGACAGATACTACCACTGAAGCTTTCTTT
TRBJ1-2 | NA | TRBV4-2 | TRBD1 | CASSQDEGTGGVYGYTF | TGTGCCAGCAGCCAAGATGAAGGGACAGGGGGCGTCTATGGCTACACCTTC
TRBJ2-7 | NA | TRBV30 | TRBD1 | CAWSGTGGFYEQYF | TGTGCCTGGAGTGGCACAGGGGGCTTCTACGAGCAGTACTTC
TRBJ2-2 | NA | TRBV5-1 | NA | CASSSRLGEAGELFF | TGCGCCAGCAGCTCGAGACTGGGGGAGGCCGGGGAGCTGTTTTTT
TRBJ1-6 | NA | TRBV4-1 | NA | CASSQVAGAGSPLHF | TGCGCCAGCAGCCAAGTTGCGGGGGCAGGTTCACCCCTCCACTTT
TRBJ1-2 | NA | TRBV7-2 | NA | CASSFIGGEYGYTF | TGTGCCAGCAGCTTTATCGGCGGAGAATATGGCTACACCTTC
TRBJ1-2 | NA | TRBV30 | NA | CAWSVRQDGGYTF | TGTGCCTGGAGTGTAAGGCAGGACGGTGGCTACACCTTC
TRBJ1-2 | NA | TRBV20-1 | NA | CSAIGPYGYTF | TGCAGTGCTATCGGACCCTATGGCTACACCTTC
TRBJ1-1 | NA | TRBV4-3 | NA | CASSQAYVGPNTEAFF | TGCGCCAGCAGCCAAGCCTACGTGGGGCCGAACACTGAAGCTTTCTTT
TRBJ2-4 | many | TRBV7-2 | TRBD1 | CASSSGQGLAKNIQYF | TGTGCCAGCAGCTCGGGACAGGGATTAGCCAAAAACATTCAGTACTTC
TRBJ2-1 | NA | TRBV5-1 | TRBD1 | CASSEGQGTYNEQFF | TGCGCCAGCAGCGAGGGACAGGGTACCTACAATGAGCAGTTCTTC
TRBJ2-1 | NA | TRBV6-5 | NA | CASTLPGSAHEQFF | TGTGCCAGCACCTTACCGGGGTCGGCCCATGAGCAGTTCTTC
TRBJ2-7 | NA | TRBV5-4 | NA | CASSLGRYEQYF | TGTGCCAGCAGCTTGGGTCGGTACGAGCAGTACTTC
TRBJ1-1 | NA | TRBV2 | NA | CASSAQEAEAFF | TGTGCCAGCAGTGCTCAAGAAGCTGAAGCTTTCTTT
TRBJ1-5 | NA | TRBV30 | TRBD1 | CAWSVSGRGSQHF | TGTGCCTGGAGTGTAAGTGGCAGGGGGTCGCAGCATTTT
TRBJ2-2 | few | TRBV9 | NA | CASSPLDGELFF | TGTGCCAGCAGCCCCCTAGACGGGGAGCTGTTTTTT
TRBJ2-3 | NA | TRBV5-5 | TRBD2 | CASSLMFSGRADQYF | TGTGCCAGCAGCTTGATGTTTAGCGGGAGGGCCGATCAGTATTTT
TRBJ2-1 | NA | TRBV2 | NA | CASSEFGDNEQFF | TGTGCCAGCAGTGAGTTTGGTGACAATGAGCAGTTCTTC